Listed below are T cell receptor beta chains from one sample, sequenced in a study of persistence of HIV-infected CD4 T cells. These receptors' antigens are unknown. Generated by immunoSEQ multiplex PCR, the TCRdb table keeps only in-frame clones and is missing some. In the table there are fewer than 40,000 clones, roughly 80% of which are singletons. Source: CD4+ T cells sorted from PBMCs after roughly 18-hour stimulation, taken from a patient who received antiretroviral therapy. These receptors originate from an adult man with HIV who was CMV-seropositive. Each CDR3 is given with its conserved first and last residue. The order of the fields is V gene, J gene, D gene, clone size, CDR3 protein, CDR3 DNA. D genes are given only for firm matches. Expanded clones get a size class; other rows say once, few or many, or leave the size out.

TRBV7-3,TRBJ1-6,TRBD1,once,CASSPQGAGYNSPLHF,TGTGCCAGCAGCCCTCAGGGGGCGGGGTATAATTCACCCCTCCACTTT
TRBV6-2/TRBV6-3,TRBJ2-6,.,.,CASSRTSSGANVLTF,TGTGCCAGCAGTCGAACCTCCTCTGGGGCCAACGTCCTGACTTTC
TRBV27,TRBJ1-2,.,once,CASSLVRGNYGYTF,TGTGCCAGCAGTTTGGTAAGGGGGAACTATGGCTACACCTTC
TRBV19,TRBJ1-5,TRBD1,once,CASSIDLDFPTGAGYQPQHF,TGTGCCAGTAGTATAGATCTAGACTTTCCGACAGGGGCCGGTTATCAGCCCCAGCATTTT
TRBV12-3/TRBV12-4,TRBJ1-5,.,.,CASAYSNQPQHF,TGTGCCAGCGCCTATAGCAATCAGCCCCAGCATTTT
TRBV10-3,TRBJ1-1,.,.,CAISGGGIGTEAFF,TGTGCCATCAGTGGAGGGGGTATCGGCACTGAAGCTTTCTTT
TRBV29-1,TRBJ2-5,TRBD2,.,CSVGTSGGRETQYF,TGCAGCGTTGGGACTAGCGGGGGGCGAGAGACCCAGTACTTC
TRBV11-3,TRBJ2-3,.,few,CASSLVTGGPDTQYF,TGTGCCAGCAGCTTAGTCACGGGGGGCCCAGATACGCAGTATTTT
TRBV23-1,TRBJ1-3,TRBD1,.,CASVRGTGYNTIYF,TGCGCCAGCGTCAGGGGGACAGGGTATAACACCATATATTTT
TRBV10-3,TRBJ1-4,.,.,CAIKGGANEKLFF,TGTGCCATCAAGGGCGGAGCTAATGAAAAACTGTTTTTT
TRBV24-1,TRBJ2-1,.,.,CATSVDRGLHEQFF,TGTGCCACCAGTGTCGACAGAGGTTTGCATGAGCAGTTCTTC
TRBV28,TRBJ2-7,.,.,CASSLLGAGSYEQYF,TGTGCCAGCAGTTTATTAGGGGCAGGTTCCTACGAGCAGTACTTC
TRBV4-2,TRBJ1-2,.,few,CASSPSLAGLGYGYTF,TGTGCCAGCAGCCCTTCCCTCGCAGGGTTGGGCTATGGCTACACCTTC
TRBV7-2,TRBJ2-5,.,.,CASSLGGVETQYF,TGTGCCAGCAGCTTAGGGGGGGTTGAGACCCAGTACTTC
TRBV6-5,TRBJ1-1,.,once,CASTPGRNTEAFF,TGTGCCAGCACCCCCGGCCGGAACACTGAAGCTTTCTTT
TRBV2,TRBJ1-2,TRBD1,.,CASREGTADYGYTF,TGTGCCAGCAGGGAGGGGACAGCGGATTATGGCTACACCTTC
TRBV27,TRBJ1-5,.,once,CASGKRGNQPQHF,TGTGCCAGCGGGAAGAGGGGCAATCAGCCCCAGCATTTT
TRBV18,TRBJ2-1,TRBD1,once,CASSPLPPQGASYNEQFF,TGTGCCAGCTCACCATTACCACCACAGGGGGCCTCCTACAATGAGCAGTTCTTC
TRBV10-1,TRBJ1-2,TRBD1,.,CASSETQGPVYGYTF,TGCGCCAGCAGTGAGACACAGGGGCCAGTCTATGGCTACACCTTC
TRBV7-9,TRBJ2-7,TRBD1,.,CASSGLDRGEQYF,TGTGCCAGCAGCGGACTTGACAGGGGCGAGCAGTACTTC